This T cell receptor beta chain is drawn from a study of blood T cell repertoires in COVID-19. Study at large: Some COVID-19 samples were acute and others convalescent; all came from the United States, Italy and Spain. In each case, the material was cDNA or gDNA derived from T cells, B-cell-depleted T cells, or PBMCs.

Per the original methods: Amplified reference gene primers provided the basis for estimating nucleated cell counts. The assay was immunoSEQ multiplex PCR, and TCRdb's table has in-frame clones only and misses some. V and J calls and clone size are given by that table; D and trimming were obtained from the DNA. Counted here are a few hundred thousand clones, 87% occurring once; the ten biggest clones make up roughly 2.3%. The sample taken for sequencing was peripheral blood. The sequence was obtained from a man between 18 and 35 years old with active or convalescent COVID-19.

CDR3 region: CASSPSGSGNTGELFF. The CDR3 DNA follows: TGTGCCAGCAGCCCCAGCGGGAGTGGTAACACCGGGGAGCTGTTTTTT. V and J are TRBV28 and TRBJ2-2; TRBD2 agrees at 8 bases. The CDR3 covers 16 residues. The germline CDR1 and CDR2 sequences are MDHEN and SYDVKM. The J segment lost 2 bases and the V segment lost 6 bases, leaving 8 bases of the junction unmatched.